The source of this TCR beta chain is a study of CD8 T cells in Susac syndrome. Per germline, CDR1 SEHNR and CDR2 FQNEAQ (reference sequence). The trim removed 3 bases at V and 6 bases at J, leaving 9 bases unmatched. This CDR3 region has 15 residues. About 0.5 to 1 ug RNA was reverse transcribed with random hexamers. Amplification of TCR beta CDR3 by immunoSEQ multiplex PCR spanned 54 Vbeta and 13 Jbeta. One entry per CDR3 protein, called by TCRdb with MiXCR from the immunoSEQ multiplex PCR reads. The data contain some 180,000 distinct CDR3 sequences, about 95% of them singletons. General observations from the study: The study acknowledged a relatively small number of individuals in its TCR sequencing and HLA analysis.

CD8+ and CD4+ T cells were negatively isolated; TEMRA cells were FACS-enriched. Details on this clonotype: Antigen specificity is unknown.

The sample consisted of CD4+ T cells from PBMCs. The V and J genes are TRBV7-9 and TRBJ2-7; 9 bases fit TRBD2. This TCR derives from a human donor in good health. The chain's CDR3 is CASSLGSGLASEQYF. The CDR3 DNA is TGTGCCAGCAGCTTGGGCTCGGGACTAGCCTCCGAGCAGTACTTC.